One and the same sample provided the 31 T cell receptor beta chains below, sequenced in a study of T cell responses to AZD1222 COVID-19 vaccine. Clones were read by immunoSEQ multiplex PCR, and TCRdb kept only the in-frame ones, dropping some. The sample records approximately 150,000 clones, roughly nine tenths being singletons. The sample consisted of peripheral blood, taken on day 0 of AZD1222 vaccination. Receptor source: an adult in good health.

V gene TRBV7-9 combines with J gene TRBJ2-2; 10 bases fit TRBD1. Germline loops: CDR1 SEHNR, CDR2 FQNEAQ (reference sequence). The V segment lost 7 bases and the J segment 5 bases; nucleotides outside the gene matches: 7. The CDR3 consists of 15 residues. DNA for the CDR3: TGTGCCAGCACCCTCGACAGGGGGCTGACCGGGGAGCTGTTTTTT. This codes for CASTLDRGLTGELFF.

Turning to this clone: A junction end diverges from the germline sequence, so it may reflect a read error. V and J are TRBV19 and TRBJ1-5; 7 bases map to TRBD1. The CDR3 has 16 amino acids. Germline-derived CDR1 and CDR2 are LNHDA and SQIVND (reference sequence). CDR3 sequence reads: CAISPTRQGAGQPQHF. The CDR3 DNA follows: TGTGCCATTAGTCCAACACGACAGGGTGCAGGGCAGCCCCAGCATTTT.

The DNA of the CDR3 is TGTGCCAGCAACTCCTATAATTCACCCCTCCACTTT. Translating it yields CASNSYNSPLHF. This rearrangement joins TRBV6-5 to TRBJ1-6; D uncertain. CDR1 and CDR2 from the germline V gene are MNHEY and SVGAGI. The CDR3 contains 12 residues. Trimming cost V 7 bases and J 0 bases, with 1 base left between them.

V usage is TRBV6-6 and J usage is TRBJ1-1; unclear D gene. Germline values: CDR1 MNHNY, CDR2 SVGAGI (reference sequence). V was shortened by 5 bases and J by 6 bases, with 7 bases between the two germline ends. The CDR3 spans 11 residues. CDR3 bases: TGTGCCAGCAGTCTGACCTCTGAAGCTTTCTTT. This encodes CASSLTSEAFF.

The genes are TRBV6-5 and TRBJ2-7; D is unresolved. The CDR3 contains 15 residues. Germline CDR1 MNHEY, CDR2 SVGAGI. Trimming cost V 6 bases and J 1 base, with 16 bases left between them. The CDR3 sequence is CASSQTHSLSYEQYF. The CDR3 nucleotides read TGTGCCAGCAGCCAAACCCACAGTTTGTCCTACGAGCAGTACTTC.

The CDR3 region has the DNA TGTGCCAGCAGTGAGACAGGGGGGAGAACAGATACGCAGTATTTT. It yields the protein CASSETGGRTDTQYF. V usage is TRBV9 and J usage is TRBJ2-3; 9 bases match TRBD1. The germline V gene encodes CDR1 SGDLS and CDR2 YYNGEE. V dropped 5 bases and J dropped 3; count of bases not matched to a gene: 7. The CDR3 totals 15 residues. Full variable domain (remainder filled in from reference TRBV9 and TRBJ2-3): DSGVTQTPKHLITATGQRVTLRCSPRSGDLSVYWYQQSLDQGLQFLIQYYNGEERAKGNILERFSAQQFPDLHSELNLSSLELGDSALYFCASSETGGRTDTQYFGPGTRLTVL.

The gene calls are TRBV2 and TRBJ2-7; perhaps TRBD1 as D (5 bases). Germline CDR1 is SNHLY and CDR2 is FYNNEI. The CDR3 extends over 13 amino acids. Trimming removed 3 bases from V and 0 bases from J, with 6 bases in between. The CDR3 DNA follows: TGTGCCAGCAGTGACAGGGCCTCCTACGAGCAGTACTTC. Its protein is CASSDRASYEQYF.

The J gene is TRBJ1-2, the V gene TRBV27, with 9 bases lining up with TRBD1. V lost 4 bases to trimming and J lost 4 bases; unmatched junction nucleotides: 10. This CDR3 is 16 amino acids long. The germline V gene has CDR1 MNHEY and CDR2 SMNVEV (reference sequence). The CDR3 reads CASSSQGAYQLYGYTF. The CDR3 DNA reads as TGTGCCAGCAGTTCACAGGGGGCGTACCAACTCTATGGCTACACCTTC.

The chain recombines TRBV5-6 with TRBJ2-7; D remains unclear. The CDR3 is 13 amino acids. Trimming took off 1 base at V and 5 bases at J, with 10 bases between the two ends. CDR1 and CDR2 from the germline V gene are SGHDT and YYEEEE. The CDR3: CASSLTDADEQYF. In DNA form, the CDR3 reads TGTGCCAGCAGCTTGACGGATGCAGACGAGCAGTACTTC.

CDR3 sequence (DNA): TGTGCCAGTAGTATAATCCGGACTAGCGGGAGCTCCTACAATGAGCAGTTCTTC. The encoded protein is CASSIIRTSGSSYNEQFF. The chain joins TRBV19 to TRBJ2-1; 13 bases are shared with TRBD2. Per germline, CDR1 LNHDA and CDR2 SQIVND (reference sequence). The CDR3 is made up of 18 amino acids. J was trimmed by 0 bases and V by 2 bases; bases with no gene match: 4.

J is TRBJ1-5 and V is TRBV19; 11 nucleotides match TRBD1. Per germline, CDR1 LNHDA and CDR2 SQIVND (reference sequence). The CDR3 sequence is 16 residues long. Trimming removed 1 base from V and 6 bases from J; junction bases left unmatched: 5. In DNA form, the CDR3 reads TGTGCCAGTAGTATAGTAAGGGGACAGGGGGTTCAGCCCCAGCATTTT. Encoded protein: CASSIVRGQGVQPQHF.

To note about this clone: Other nucleotide sequences in the sample specify the same CDR3. CDR3 sequence reads: CASSVQGSGNTIYF. The DNA of the CDR3 is TGTGCCAGCAGCGTCCAAGGCTCTGGAAACACCATATATTTT. This chain uses TRBV9 with TRBJ1-3; D is uncertain. The CDR3 loop spans 14 amino acids. Germline assignment: CDR1 SGDLS and CDR2 YYNGEE. V was trimmed by 2 bases and J by 0 bases, leaving 6 bases between them.

The chain is built from TRBV9 and TRBJ2-5, with 7 positions matching TRBD1. CDR1 and CDR2 (germline): SGDLS, YYNGEE. This CDR3 is built from 16 residues. The V segment lost 4 bases and the J segment 0 bases; nucleotides outside the gene matches: 9. CDR3 in DNA: TGTGCCAGCAGCAGAGGCCCCGGGACAGACCAAGAGACCCAGTACTTC. Translation gives CASSRGPGTDQETQYF.

The DNA of the CDR3 is TGTGCCAGCAGAAGGGGCAGAGGCTATGGCTACACCTTC. Residues: CASRRGRGYGYTF. The chain has TRBV6-5 and TRBJ1-2; a weak D match, TRBD1 (5 bases). The CDR3 runs to 13 residues. V lost 6 bases, J lost 4 bases, and 12 bases lay in between. From germline, CDR1 is MNHEY and CDR2 SVGAGI.

This chain joins TRBV9 and TRBJ2-7; D ambiguous. Germline CDR1 and CDR2: SGDLS and YYNGEE. There are 15 residues in the CDR3. Deletions cut 3 bases from V and 3 bases from J, with 16 bases between. CDR3 DNA: TGTGCCAGCAGCGCTGCCTCCGGAGCATTCTACGAGCAGTACTTC. This codes for CASSAASGAFYEQYF.

The rearrangement joins TRBV27 to TRBJ1-6; TRBD1 might be the D (6 bases). From germline, CDR1 is MNHEY and CDR2 SMNVEV (reference sequence). The CDR3 has 13 amino acids. Trimming left V 7 bases short and J 5 bases short, with 9 bases between. The CDR3 protein is CASNRDNNSPLHF. The CDR3 region has the DNA TGTGCCAGCAACCGGGACAATAATTCACCCCTCCACTTT.

The chain carries TRBV10-3 and TRBJ1-2; D perhaps matches TRBD1 (6 bases). The V end lost 0 bases, the J end lost 6 bases, and 17 bases lay between the germline ends. The CDR3 sequence is 16 residues long. Looked up from germline, CDR1 is ENHRY and CDR2 is SYGVKD. Here the CDR3 reads CAISESGAATIDGYTF. CDR3 DNA sequence: TGTGCCATCAGTGAGTCGGGGGCGGCTACCATCGATGGCTACACCTTC.

This chain uses TRBV2 with TRBJ2-3; D may be TRBD1 (5 bases). V was shortened by 6 bases and J by 1 base, with 14 bases between the two germline ends. Germline loops: CDR1 SNHLY, CDR2 FYNNEI. The CDR3 sequence is 15 residues long. This CDR3 reads CASSPDRLGTDTQYF. The DNA of the CDR3 is TGTGCCAGCAGCCCCGACAGACTGGGCACAGATACGCAGTATTTT.

CDR3 sequence (DNA): TGTGCCAGCAGCCCTATAAGTAGCTCCTACAATGAGCAGTTCTTC. Residues: CASSPISSSYNEQFF. This chain links TRBV9 with TRBJ2-1; D ambiguous. Germline CDR1 reads SGDLS; CDR2 reads YYNGEE. The CDR3 loop spans 15 amino acids. V was trimmed by 4 bases and J by 0 bases, leaving 11 bases between them.

The CDR3 is CASSPRGGANSDTQYF. The CDR3 region has the DNA TGTGCCAGCTCACCAAGGGGGGGGGCCAATTCAGATACGCAGTATTTT. J is TRBJ2-3 and V is TRBV18; possible D gene TRBD2, 7 bases. The CDR3 extends over 16 amino acids. Per the germline V gene, CDR1 is KGHSH and CDR2 is LQKENI. V dropped 2 bases and J dropped 4 bases, with 16 bases sitting between them.

The chain has TRBV19 and TRBJ2-1, with 12 bases matching TRBD1. The J segment lost 10 bases and the V segment lost 5 bases, leaving 9 bases of the junction unmatched. This CDR3 region has 15 residues. Germline loops: CDR1 LNHDA, CDR2 SQIVND (reference sequence). The CDR3, as DNA: TGTGCCAGTAGTGCCCCGGGACAGGGGGCTCCGGAGCAGTTCTTC. As protein: CASSAPGQGAPEQFF.

The chain recombines TRBV4-3 with TRBJ1-4; D is possibly TRBD1 (5 bases). The CDR3 loop spans 13 amino acids. Trimming left V 5 bases short and J 11 bases short, with 15 bases between. The V gene's germline CDR1 is LGHNA and CDR2 YSLEER. The CDR3 DNA is TGCGCCAGCAGCGGGGAGGGGAGTGGGAAACTGTTTTTT. Translated, it gives CASSGEGSGKLFF.

This clone came up once. V and J are TRBV2 and TRBJ2-3, with TRBD2 matching over 9 bases. Trimming took 4 bases from V and 2 from J; bases not matched to a gene: 7. This CDR3 region has 16 residues. Germline CDR1 is SNHLY and CDR2 is FYNNEI. The CDR3 loop is CASSGASGAPTDTQYF. The CDR3 nucleotides are TGTGCCAGCAGTGGGGCTAGCGGGGCCCCCACAGATACGCAGTATTTT.

The rearrangement uses TRBV5-7 and TRBJ2-7, with no clear D. TRBV5-7 counts as an open reading frame of uncertain function. Trimming shortened V by 4 bases and J by 0 bases, and 11 bases separated the two germline ends. This CDR3 region has 14 residues. The CDR3 here is CASSLPRSSYEQYF. In DNA form, the CDR3 reads TGTGCCAGCAGCCTCCCCCGGAGCTCCTACGAGCAGTACTTC.

V is TRBV13 and J is TRBJ1-4; no clear D. Germline CDR1 is PRHDT and CDR2 is FYEKMQ (reference sequence). This CDR3 has 13 residues. Trimming pared 3 bases from V and 6 bases from J, leaving 8 bases between. The CDR3 is CASSFASYEKLFF. CDR3 sequence (DNA): TGTGCCAGCAGCTTTGCCTCCTATGAAAAACTGTTTTTT. The entire variable domain, with the rest obtained from reference TRBV13 and TRBJ1-4, is as follows: AAGVIQSPRHLIKEKRETATLKCYPIPRHDTVYWYQQGPGQDPQFLISFYEKMQSDKGSIPDRFSAQQFSDYHSELNMSSLELGDSALYFCASSFASYEKLFFGSGTQLSVL.

The J gene is TRBJ2-3, the V gene TRBV11-2; no clear D gene. V shed 2 bases and J shed 5 bases, with 20 bases lying between them. The CDR3 length is 17 residues. CDR1 and CDR2 from the germline V gene are SGHAT and FQNNGV. CDR3 sequence reads: CASSLKGGLLGGDTQYF. In DNA, the CDR3 is TGTGCCAGCAGCTTAAAAGGTGGGCTACTCGGTGGAGATACGCAGTATTTT.

CDR3 sequence: CASSAGTSDADTQYF. DNA for the CDR3: TGTGCCAGCAGCGCCGGGACTAGCGATGCAGATACGCAGTATTTT. V is TRBV7-2 and J is TRBJ2-3; 10 nucleotides align to TRBD2. The CDR3 is 15 residues long. Per the germline V gene, CDR1 is SGHTA and CDR2 is FQGNSA. After removal of 5 bases from V and 4 bases from J, the junction contained 6 bases not matched to a gene. Filled out from reference TRBV7-2 and TRBJ2-3, the complete variable domain reads GAGVSQSPSNKVTEKGKDVELRCDPISGHTALYWYRQSLGQGLEFLIYFQGNSAPDKSGLPSDRFSAERTGGSVSTLTIQRTQQEDSAVYLCASSAGTSDADTQYFGPGTRLTVL.

The chain recombines TRBV14 with TRBJ2-5; D uncertain. CDR3 size: 12 residues. V lost 1 base to trimming and J lost 6 bases, with 6 bases between them. Germline values: CDR1 SGHDN, CDR2 FVKESK. CDR3 in amino acids: CASSQVAQTQYF. The CDR3 bases are TGTGCCAGCAGCCAAGTCGCGCAGACCCAGTACTTC.

The chain joins TRBV5-1 to TRBJ2-7, with 8 bases that match TRBD2. Unmatched junction bases numbered 5, after V lost 1 base and J lost 2 bases. This CDR3 spans 15 amino acids. The V gene's germline CDR1 is SGHRS and CDR2 YFSETQ. CDR3 coding DNA: TGCGCCAGCAGCTTGCCGTCGACTAGCGCCTACGAGCAGTACTTC. Protein: CASSLPSTSAYEQYF.

The J gene is TRBJ1-2, the V gene TRBV7-9, with TRBD1 identical over 7 bases. CDR3 length: 13 amino acids. Per the germline V gene, CDR1 is SEHNR and CDR2 is FQNEAQ (reference sequence). The J segment lost 4 bases and the V segment lost 8 bases, leaving 7 bases of the junction unmatched. The CDR3 sequence: CASGDSLSYGYTF. DNA of the CDR3: TGTGCCAGCGGGGACAGCCTCTCCTATGGCTACACCTTC. Full variable domain (outside the CDR3, taken from reference TRBV7-9 and TRBJ1-2): DTGVSQNPRHKITKRGQNVTFRCDPISEHNRLYWYRQTLGQGPEFLTYFQNEAQLEKSRLLSDRFSAERPKGSFSTLEIQRTEQGDSAMYLCASGDSLSYGYTFGSGTRLTVV.

V usage is TRBV6-5 and J usage is TRBJ2-2; 7 bases line up with TRBD1. Germline CDR1 is MNHEY and CDR2 is SVGAGI. This CDR3 has 15 amino acids. Unmatched junction bases numbered 8, after V lost 6 bases and J lost 4 bases. The CDR3 nucleotides are TGTGCCAGCAGAAGAAAAGGGGGCGCCACCGGGGAGCTGTTTTTT. Its protein product is CASRRKGGATGELFF.